This note documents a single T cell receptor beta chain sequence. Its antigen remains unknown. There are 12 residues in the CDR3. CDR1 and CDR2 (germline): LGHNA, YSLEER. V lost 4 bases and J lost 7, with 10 bases in between. The data stem from a study of lymphopenia after photon versus proton radiotherapy. Overall study results and limits: After lymphocyte nadir, photon-treated repertoires showed oligoclonal expansion, especially CD8+ Temra. Proton therapy kept repertoires fairly stable, unlike photons, which gained effector/memory cells. Larger post-nadir TCR diversity loss correlated inversely with survival in deceased patients. Authors raise, but do not show, better survival with proton therapy.

Assay: immunoSEQ multiplex PCR; the TCRdb copy retains only in-frame clones and omits some. The sample gives over 55,000 clones, about 87% of which show up once; 9.5% to 14% is in the top ten. This clonotype was obtained from a man at least 80 years old with esophageal cancer. Sequencing used peripheral blood, obtained from a patient treated with proton-based radiotherapy. The J gene is TRBJ1-2, the V gene TRBV4-3, with no clear D. The CDR3 nucleotides are TGCGCCAGCAGCCGGACGGAAAGTGGCTACACCTTC. Amino acid sequence: CASSRTESGYTF.